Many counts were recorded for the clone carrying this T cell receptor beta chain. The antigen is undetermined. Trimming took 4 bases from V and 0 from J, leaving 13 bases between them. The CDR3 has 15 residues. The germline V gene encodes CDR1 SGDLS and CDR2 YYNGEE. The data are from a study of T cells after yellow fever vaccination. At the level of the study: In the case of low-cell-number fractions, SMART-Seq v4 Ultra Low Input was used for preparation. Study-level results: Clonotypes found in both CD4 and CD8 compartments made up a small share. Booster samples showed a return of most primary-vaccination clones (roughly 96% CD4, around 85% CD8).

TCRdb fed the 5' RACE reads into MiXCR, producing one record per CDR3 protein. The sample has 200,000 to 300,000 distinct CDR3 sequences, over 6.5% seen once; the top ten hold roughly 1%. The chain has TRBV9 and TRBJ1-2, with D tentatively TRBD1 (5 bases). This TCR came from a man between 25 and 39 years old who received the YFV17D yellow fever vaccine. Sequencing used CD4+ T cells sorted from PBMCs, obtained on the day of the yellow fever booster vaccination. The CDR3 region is CASSTRTTTNYGYTF. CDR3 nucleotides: TGTGCCAGCAGCACCCGGACAACAACTAACTATGGCTACACCTTC.